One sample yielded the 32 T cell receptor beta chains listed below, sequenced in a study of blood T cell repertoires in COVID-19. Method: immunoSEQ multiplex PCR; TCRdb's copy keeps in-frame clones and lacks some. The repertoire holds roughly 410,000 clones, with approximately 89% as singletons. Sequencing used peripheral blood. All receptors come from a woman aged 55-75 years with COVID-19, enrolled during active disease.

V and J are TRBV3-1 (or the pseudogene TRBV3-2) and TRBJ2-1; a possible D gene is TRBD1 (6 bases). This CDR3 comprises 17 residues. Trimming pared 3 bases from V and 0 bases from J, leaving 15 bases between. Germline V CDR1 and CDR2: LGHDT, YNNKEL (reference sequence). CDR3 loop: CASSHTRGLSSYNEQFF. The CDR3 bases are TGTGCCAGCAGCCATACCAGGGGTCTTAGCTCCTACAATGAGCAGTTCTTC.

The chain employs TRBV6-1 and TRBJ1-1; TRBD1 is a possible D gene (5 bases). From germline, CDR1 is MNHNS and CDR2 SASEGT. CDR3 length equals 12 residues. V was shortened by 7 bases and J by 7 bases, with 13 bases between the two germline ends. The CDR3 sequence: CASTYGQGEAFF. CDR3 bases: TGTGCCAGCACCTACGGGCAGGGTGAAGCTTTCTTT.

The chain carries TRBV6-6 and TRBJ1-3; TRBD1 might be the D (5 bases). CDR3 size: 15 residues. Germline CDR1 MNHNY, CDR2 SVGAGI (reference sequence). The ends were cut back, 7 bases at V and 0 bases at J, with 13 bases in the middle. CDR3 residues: CASTPGVNSGNTIYF. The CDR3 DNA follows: TGTGCCAGCACCCCGGGGGTCAACTCTGGAAACACCATATATTTT.

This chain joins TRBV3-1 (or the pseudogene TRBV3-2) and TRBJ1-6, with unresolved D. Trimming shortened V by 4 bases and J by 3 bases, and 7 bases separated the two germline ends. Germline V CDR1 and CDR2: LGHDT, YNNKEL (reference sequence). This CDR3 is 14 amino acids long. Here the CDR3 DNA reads TGTGCCAGCAGCCCTGGGAGCTATAATTCACCCCTCCACTTT. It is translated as CASSPGSYNSPLHF.

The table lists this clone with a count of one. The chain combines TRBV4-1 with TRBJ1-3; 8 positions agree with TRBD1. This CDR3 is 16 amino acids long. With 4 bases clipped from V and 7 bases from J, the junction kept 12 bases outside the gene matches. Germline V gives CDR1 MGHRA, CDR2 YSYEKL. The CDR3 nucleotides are TGCGCCAGCAGCCGTCCGACCGGGACAGGTGGGAACACCATATATTTT. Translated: CASSRPTGTGGNTIYF.

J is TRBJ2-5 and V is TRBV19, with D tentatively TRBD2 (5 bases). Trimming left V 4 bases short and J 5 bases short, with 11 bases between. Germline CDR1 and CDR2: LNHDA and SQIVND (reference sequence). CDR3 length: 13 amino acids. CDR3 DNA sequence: TGTGCCAGTAGTAGAGGGAAGTGGGAGACCCAGTACTTC. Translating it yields CASSRGKWETQYF.

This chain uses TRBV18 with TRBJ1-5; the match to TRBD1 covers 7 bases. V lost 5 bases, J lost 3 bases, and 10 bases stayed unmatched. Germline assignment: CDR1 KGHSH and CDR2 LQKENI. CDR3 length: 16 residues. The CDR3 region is CASSRIGGAPNQPQHF. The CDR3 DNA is TGTGCCAGCTCAAGAATAGGGGGCGCACCCAATCAGCCCCAGCATTTT.

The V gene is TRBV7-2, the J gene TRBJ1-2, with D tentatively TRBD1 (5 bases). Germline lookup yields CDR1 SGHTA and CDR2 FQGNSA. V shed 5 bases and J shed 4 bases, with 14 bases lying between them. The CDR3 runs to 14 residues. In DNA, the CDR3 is TGTGCCAGCAGCCCAACCAAGCAGGGCTATGGCTACACCTTC. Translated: CASSPTKQGYGYTF. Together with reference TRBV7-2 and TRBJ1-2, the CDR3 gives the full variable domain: GAGVSQSPSNKVTEKGKDVELRCDPISGHTALYWYRQSLGQGLEFLIYFQGNSAPDKSGLPSDRFSAERTGGSVSTLTIQRTQQEDSAVYLCASSPTKQGYGYTFGSGTRLTVV.

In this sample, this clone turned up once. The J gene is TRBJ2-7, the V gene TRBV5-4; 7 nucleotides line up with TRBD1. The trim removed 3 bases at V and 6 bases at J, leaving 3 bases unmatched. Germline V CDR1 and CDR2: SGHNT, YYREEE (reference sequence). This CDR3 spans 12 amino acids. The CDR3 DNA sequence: TGTGCCAGCAGCTCCACAGGGGCCGAGCAGTACTTC. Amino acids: CASSSTGAEQYF.

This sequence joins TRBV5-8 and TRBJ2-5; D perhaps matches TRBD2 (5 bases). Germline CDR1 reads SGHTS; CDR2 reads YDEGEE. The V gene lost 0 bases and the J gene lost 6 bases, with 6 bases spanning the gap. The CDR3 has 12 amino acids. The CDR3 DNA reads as TGTGCCAGCAGCTTGGACGGGAAGACCCAGTACTTC. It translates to CASSLDGKTQYF. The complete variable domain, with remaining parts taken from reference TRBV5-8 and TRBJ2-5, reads EAGVTQSPTHLIKTRGQQATLRCSPISGHTSVYWYQQALGLGLQFLLWYDEGEERNRGNFPPRFSGRQFPNYSSELNVNALELEDSALYLCASSLDGKTQYFGPGTRLLVL.

Here the CDR3 reads CASSLDRGEHGYTF. Written as DNA, the CDR3 is TGCGCCAGCAGCCTCGACAGGGGGGAGCATGGCTACACCTTC. The chain is built from TRBV4-1 and TRBJ1-2; TRBD1 matches 9 bases. Germline CDR1 and CDR2: MGHRA and YSYEKL. CDR3 length equals 14 residues. V shed 4 bases and J 6 bases; nucleotides not matched to a gene: 6.

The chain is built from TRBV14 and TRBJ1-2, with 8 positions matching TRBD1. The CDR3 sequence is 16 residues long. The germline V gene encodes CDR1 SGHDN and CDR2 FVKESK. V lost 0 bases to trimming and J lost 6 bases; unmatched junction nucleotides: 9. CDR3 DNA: TGTGCCAGCAGCCAAGACAGGGGGCGATCCTTACATGGCTACACCTTC. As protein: CASSQDRGRSLHGYTF.

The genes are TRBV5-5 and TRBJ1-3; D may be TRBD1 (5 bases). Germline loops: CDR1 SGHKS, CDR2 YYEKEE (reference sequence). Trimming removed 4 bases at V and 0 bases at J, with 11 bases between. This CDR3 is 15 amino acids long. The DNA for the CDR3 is TGTGCCAGCAGCCGAGAAGGGGTCTCTGGAAACACCATATATTTT. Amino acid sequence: CASSREGVSGNTIYF.

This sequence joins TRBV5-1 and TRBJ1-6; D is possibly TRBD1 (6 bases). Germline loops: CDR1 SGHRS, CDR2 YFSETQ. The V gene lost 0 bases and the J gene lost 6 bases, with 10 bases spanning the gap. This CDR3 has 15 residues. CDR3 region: CASSLESGVNSPLHF. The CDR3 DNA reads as TGCGCCAGCAGCTTGGAATCAGGGGTTAATTCACCCCTCCACTTT.

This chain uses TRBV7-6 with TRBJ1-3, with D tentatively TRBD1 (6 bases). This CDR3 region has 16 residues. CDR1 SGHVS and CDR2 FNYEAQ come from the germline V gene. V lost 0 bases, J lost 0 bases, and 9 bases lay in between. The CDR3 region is CASSLAGGYSGNTIYF. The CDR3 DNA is TGTGCCAGCAGCTTAGCTGGGGGCTACTCTGGAAACACCATATATTTT.

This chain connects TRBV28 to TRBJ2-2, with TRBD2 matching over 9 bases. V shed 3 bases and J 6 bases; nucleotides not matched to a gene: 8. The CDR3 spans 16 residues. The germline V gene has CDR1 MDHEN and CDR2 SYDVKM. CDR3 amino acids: CASSFVGGGASGELFF. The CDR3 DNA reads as TGTGCCAGCAGTTTTGTTGGCGGGGGGGCCTCCGGGGAGCTGTTTTTT.

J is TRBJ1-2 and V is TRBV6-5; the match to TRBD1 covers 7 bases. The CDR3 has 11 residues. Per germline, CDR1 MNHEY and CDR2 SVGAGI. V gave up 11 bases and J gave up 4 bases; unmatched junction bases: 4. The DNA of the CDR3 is TGTGCCGTCTCAGGGGGCTATGGCTACACCTTC. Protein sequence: CAVSGGYGYTF.

Here the CDR3 DNA reads TGTGCCAGCATAGTACAGCTGAACACTGAAGCTTTCTTT. The encoded protein is CASIVQLNTEAFF. This chain uses TRBV2 with TRBJ1-1, with D unresolved. Germline V gene sequence: CDR1 SNHLY, CDR2 FYNNEI. CDR3 length: 13 residues. Trimming pared 7 bases from V and 0 bases from J, leaving 9 bases between.

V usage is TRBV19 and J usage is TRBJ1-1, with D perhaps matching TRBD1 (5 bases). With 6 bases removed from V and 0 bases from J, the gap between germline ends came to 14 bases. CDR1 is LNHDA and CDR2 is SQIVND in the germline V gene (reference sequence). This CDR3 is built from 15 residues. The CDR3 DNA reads TGTGCCAGTAGACAAAACACAGGTGTGAACACTGAAGCTTTCTTT. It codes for CASRQNTGVNTEAFF.

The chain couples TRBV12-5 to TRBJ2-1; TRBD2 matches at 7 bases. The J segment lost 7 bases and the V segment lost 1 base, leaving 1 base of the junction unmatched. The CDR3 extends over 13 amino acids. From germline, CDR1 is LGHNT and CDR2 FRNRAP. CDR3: CASGLAGGNEQFF. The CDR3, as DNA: TGTGCTAGTGGTTTGGCGGGGGGTAATGAGCAGTTCTTC.

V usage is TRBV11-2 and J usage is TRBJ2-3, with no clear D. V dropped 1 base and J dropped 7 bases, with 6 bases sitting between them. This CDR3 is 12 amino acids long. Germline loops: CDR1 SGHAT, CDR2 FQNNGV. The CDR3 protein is CASSLGGNTQYF. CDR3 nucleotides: TGTGCCAGCAGCTTAGGTGGCAATACGCAGTATTTT.

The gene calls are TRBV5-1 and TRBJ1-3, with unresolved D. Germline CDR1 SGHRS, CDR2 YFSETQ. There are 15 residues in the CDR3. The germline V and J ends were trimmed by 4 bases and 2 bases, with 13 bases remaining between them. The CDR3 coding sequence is TGCGCCAGCAGCCGTCAATCGGAGGCTGGAAACACCATATATTTT. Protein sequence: CASSRQSEAGNTIYF. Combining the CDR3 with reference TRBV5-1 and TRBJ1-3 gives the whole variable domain KAGVTQTPRYLIKTRGQQVTLSCSPISGHRSVSWYQQTPGQGLQFLFEYFSETQRNKGNFPGRFSGRQFSNSRSEMNVSTLELGDSALYLCASSRQSEAGNTIYFGEGSWLTVV.

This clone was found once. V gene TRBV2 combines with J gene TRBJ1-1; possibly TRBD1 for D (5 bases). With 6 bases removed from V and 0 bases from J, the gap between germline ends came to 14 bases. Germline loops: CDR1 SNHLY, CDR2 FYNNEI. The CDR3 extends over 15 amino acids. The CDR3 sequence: CASRLGEGMNTEAFF. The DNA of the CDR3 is TGTGCCAGCAGGCTGGGGGAGGGGATGAACACTGAAGCTTTCTTT.

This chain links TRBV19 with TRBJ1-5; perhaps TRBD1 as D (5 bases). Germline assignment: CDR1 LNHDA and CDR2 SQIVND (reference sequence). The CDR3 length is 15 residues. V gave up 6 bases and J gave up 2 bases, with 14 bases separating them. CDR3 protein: CASSTGGSGNQPQHF. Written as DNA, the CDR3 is TGTGCCAGTAGCACGGGGGGATCCGGCAATCAGCCCCAGCATTTT.

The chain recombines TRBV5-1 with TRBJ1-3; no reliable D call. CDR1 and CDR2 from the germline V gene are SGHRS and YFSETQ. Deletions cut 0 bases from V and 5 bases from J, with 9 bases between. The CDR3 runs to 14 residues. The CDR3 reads CASSLGQGRNTIYF. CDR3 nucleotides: TGCGCCAGCAGCTTGGGACAAGGTCGAAACACCATATATTTT. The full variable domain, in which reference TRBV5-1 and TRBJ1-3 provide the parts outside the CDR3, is KAGVTQTPRYLIKTRGQQVTLSCSPISGHRSVSWYQQTPGQGLQFLFEYFSETQRNKGNFPGRFSGRQFSNSRSEMNVSTLELGDSALYLCASSLGQGRNTIYFGEGSWLTVV.

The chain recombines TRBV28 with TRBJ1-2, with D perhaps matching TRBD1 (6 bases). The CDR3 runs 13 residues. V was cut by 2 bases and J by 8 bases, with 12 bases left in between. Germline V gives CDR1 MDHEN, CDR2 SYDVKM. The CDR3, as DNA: TGTGCCAGCAGTTTACAAGGGGGTGCCGGCTACACCTTC. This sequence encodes CASSLQGGAGYTF.

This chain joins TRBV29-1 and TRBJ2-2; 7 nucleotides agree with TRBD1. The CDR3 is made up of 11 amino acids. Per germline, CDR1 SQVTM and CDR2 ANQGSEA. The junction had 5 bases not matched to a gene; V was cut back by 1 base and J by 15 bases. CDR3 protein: CSVEVRGQMFF. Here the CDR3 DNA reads TGCAGCGTTGAAGTGAGGGGGCAAATGTTTTTT.

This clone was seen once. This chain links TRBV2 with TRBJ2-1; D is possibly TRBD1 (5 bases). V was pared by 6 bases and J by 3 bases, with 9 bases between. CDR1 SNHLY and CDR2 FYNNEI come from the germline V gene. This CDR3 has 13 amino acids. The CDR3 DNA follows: TGTGCCAGCAGCTCCGACAGCTACAATGAGCAGTTCTTC. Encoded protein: CASSSDSYNEQFF.

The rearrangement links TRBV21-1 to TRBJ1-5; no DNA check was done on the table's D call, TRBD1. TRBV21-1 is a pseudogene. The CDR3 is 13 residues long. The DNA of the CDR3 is TGTGCCAGCCGGGACAGGGAATATCAGCCCCAGCATTTT. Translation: CASRDREYQPQHF.

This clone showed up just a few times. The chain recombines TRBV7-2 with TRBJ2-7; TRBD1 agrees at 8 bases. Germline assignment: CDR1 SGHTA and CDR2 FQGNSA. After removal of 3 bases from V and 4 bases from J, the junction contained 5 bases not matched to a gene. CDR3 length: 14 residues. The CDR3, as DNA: TGTGCCAGCAGCTTCGGAGACAGGGGATACGAGCAGTACTTC. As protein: CASSFGDRGYEQYF. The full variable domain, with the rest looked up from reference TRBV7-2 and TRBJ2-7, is GAGVSQSPSNKVTEKGKDVELRCDPISGHTALYWYRQSLGQGLEFLIYFQGNSAPDKSGLPSDRFSAERTGGSVSTLTIQRTQQEDSAVYLCASSFGDRGYEQYFGPGTRLTVT.

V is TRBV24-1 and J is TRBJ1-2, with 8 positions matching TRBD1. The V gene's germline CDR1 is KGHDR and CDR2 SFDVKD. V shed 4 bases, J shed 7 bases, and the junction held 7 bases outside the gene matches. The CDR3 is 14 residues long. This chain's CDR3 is CATSESGGAFGYTF. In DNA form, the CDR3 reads TGTGCCACCAGTGAATCAGGGGGCGCATTTGGCTACACCTTC.

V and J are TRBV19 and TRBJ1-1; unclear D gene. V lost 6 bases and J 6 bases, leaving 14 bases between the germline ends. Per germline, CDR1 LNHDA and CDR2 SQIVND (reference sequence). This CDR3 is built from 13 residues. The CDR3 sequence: CASRERVLSEAFF. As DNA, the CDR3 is TGTGCCAGTAGGGAGAGGGTGCTCTCTGAAGCTTTCTTT.